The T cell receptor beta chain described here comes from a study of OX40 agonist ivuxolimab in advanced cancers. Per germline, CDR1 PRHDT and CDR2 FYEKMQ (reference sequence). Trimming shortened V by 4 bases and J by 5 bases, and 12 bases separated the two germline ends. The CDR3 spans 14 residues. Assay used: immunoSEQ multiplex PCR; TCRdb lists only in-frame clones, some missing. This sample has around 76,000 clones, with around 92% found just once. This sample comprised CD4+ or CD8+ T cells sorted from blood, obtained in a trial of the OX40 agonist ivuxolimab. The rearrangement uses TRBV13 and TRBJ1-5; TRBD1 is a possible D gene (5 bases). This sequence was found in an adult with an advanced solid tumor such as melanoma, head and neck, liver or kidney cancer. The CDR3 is CASSSGTGHQPQHF. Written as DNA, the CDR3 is TGTGCCAGCAGCTCAGGGACGGGACATCAGCCCCAGCATTTT.